Sequencing of this TCR beta chain was carried out in a study of blood T cell repertoires in COVID-19. TCRdb's table, derived via immunoSEQ multiplex PCR, lists solely in-frame clones and lacks some. Among under 250,000 clones, 80% to 90% were seen once, and the ten largest hold 6.2%. The CDR3 is 13 residues long. Germline V gene sequence: CDR1 SGHNT, CDR2 YYREEE (reference sequence). V shed 0 bases and J shed 6 bases, with 10 bases lying between them. The TCR sequence derives from a man aged 55-75 years with acute or convalescent COVID-19. The chain couples TRBV5-4 to TRBJ2-7, with a weak D call TRBD1 (5 bases). The sequencing sample was made of peripheral blood. The CDR3 nucleotides are TGTGCCAGCAGCTTGGAAGGGGCCGGCGAGCAGTACTTC. The encoded protein is CASSLEGAGEQYF. Looking up the rest from reference TRBV5-4 and TRBJ2-7 gives the full variable domain: ETGVTQSPTHLIKTRGQQVTLRCSSQSGHNTVSWYQQALGQGPQFIFQYYREEENGRGNFPPRFSGLQFPNYSSELNVNALELDDSALYLCASSLEGAGEQYFGPGTRLTVT.